A single sample is the source of the 18 T cell receptor beta chains below, sequenced in a study of T cell responses to AZD1222 COVID-19 vaccine. Only in-frame clones appear in the TCRdb table, and some are missing; sequencing was by immunoSEQ multiplex PCR. The repertoire includes 12,000 to 15,000 clones, approximately 80% of them detected once, and 39% sits in the top ten. The sample was peripheral blood, taken 28 days after the second AZD1222 dose. These receptors all stem from an adult who received the AZD1222 COVID-19 vaccine.

The CDR3 region is CARGDSPGNSPLHF. In DNA form, the CDR3 reads TGTGCCAGGGGGGACTCTCCAGGGAATTCACCCCTCCACTTT. The genes are TRBV2 and TRBJ1-6; D may be TRBD1 (5 bases). Trimming shortened V by 9 bases and J by 7 bases, and 16 bases separated the two germline ends. Germline V gene data show CDR1 as SNHLY and CDR2 as FYNNEI. The CDR3 totals 14 residues.

This clone occurred a few times. The chain links TRBV5-1 to TRBJ1-1; D is ambiguous. Germline loops: CDR1 SGHRS, CDR2 YFSETQ. Trimming left V 5 bases short and J 3 bases short, with 8 bases between. CDR3 length: 12 amino acids. The CDR3 nucleotides read TGCGCCAGCAGGGGTCAGGACACTGAAGCTTTCTTT. It specifies CASRGQDTEAFF.

The J gene is TRBJ1-5, the V gene TRBV18; D is ambiguous. The CDR3 runs to 14 residues. V lost 3 bases to trimming and J lost 5 bases, with 11 bases between them. Germline V gene data show CDR1 as KGHSH and CDR2 as LQKENI. The CDR3 here is CASSPRDGDQPQHF. As DNA, the CDR3 is TGTGCCAGCTCACCCCGAGACGGCGATCAGCCCCAGCATTTT. Using reference TRBV18 and TRBJ1-5 for the parts outside the CDR3, the full variable domain is NAGVMQNPRHLVRRRGQEARLRCSPMKGHSHVYWYRQLPEEGLKFMVYLQKENIIDESGMPKERFSAEFPKEGPSILRIQQVVRGDSAAYFCASSPRDGDQPQHFGDGTRLSIL.

The rearrangement links TRBV24-1 to TRBJ1-6, with D tentatively TRBD1 (6 bases). V was clipped by 0 bases and J by 9 bases, with 11 bases between them. Germline-derived CDR1 and CDR2 are KGHDR and SFDVKD. This CDR3 comprises 15 residues. The CDR3 sequence is CATSDLPGARSPLHF. CDR3 nucleotides: TGTGCCACCAGTGATTTGCCGGGGGCCCGTTCACCCCTCCACTTT.

The chain recombines TRBV7-6 with TRBJ1-5; tentative D call: TRBD1 (5 bases). Deletions cut 1 base from V and 0 bases from J, with 10 bases between. CDR3 size: 16 residues. CDR1 is SGHVS and CDR2 is FNYEAQ in the germline V gene. This chain's CDR3 is CASSLEQGASNQPQHF. The CDR3 nucleotides read TGTGCCAGCAGCTTAGAGCAGGGTGCTAGCAATCAGCCCCAGCATTTT.

V is TRBV28 and J is TRBJ2-7; 8 nucleotides line up with TRBD2. The CDR3 has 14 residues. Germline V gene data show CDR1 as MDHEN and CDR2 as SYDVKM. Trimming at V came to 4 bases and at J to 2 bases, leaving 4 bases not matched to a gene. CDR3 region: CASSSGLVTYEQYF. The DNA of the CDR3 is TGTGCCAGCAGTTCGGGACTAGTAACCTACGAGCAGTACTTC. Variable domain in full (rest from reference TRBV28 and TRBJ2-7): DVKVTQSSRYLVKRTGEKVFLECVQDMDHENMFWYRQDPGLGLRLIYFSYDVKMKEKGDIPEGYSVSREKKERFSLILESASTNQTSMYLCASSSGLVTYEQYFGPGTRLTVT.

The chain has TRBV5-1 and TRBJ1-1; D call uncertain. V dropped 0 bases and J dropped 3 bases, with 12 bases sitting between them. Germline CDR1 is SGHRS and CDR2 is YFSETQ. This CDR3 contains 15 residues. The CDR3 DNA sequence: TGCGCCAGCAGCTTGGGCGGGGATCGGCACACTGAAGCTTTCTTT. The encoded protein is CASSLGGDRHTEAFF.

V usage is TRBV19 and J usage is TRBJ2-7; a possible D gene is TRBD2 (6 bases). V lost 4 bases and J 3 bases, leaving 10 bases between the germline ends. The CDR3 is 13 amino acids. Germline-derived CDR1 and CDR2 are LNHDA and SQIVND (reference sequence). As DNA, the CDR3 is TGTGCCAGTAGTAACCGGGAGAGCTACGAGCAGTACTTC. This gives the protein CASSNRESYEQYF.

This chain connects TRBV28 to TRBJ1-1; TRBD1 is a possible D gene (5 bases). Germline loops: CDR1 MDHEN, CDR2 SYDVKM. This CDR3 contains 13 residues. The V and J ends lost 4 bases and 7 bases respectively, with 13 bases between them. CDR3 in DNA: TGTGCCAGCAGTTCCGACATGGGGGTTGAAGCTTTCTTT. As protein: CASSSDMGVEAFF.

The CDR3 region is CASSYTRDSFWYF. The CDR3 DNA reads TGTGCCAGCAGCTATACCCGGGACAGTTTTTGGTATTTT. V usage is TRBV6-2 or TRBV6-3 and J usage is TRBJ2-3; TRBD1 matches at 7 bases. The CDR3 length is 13 residues. The V and J ends lost 6 bases and 14 bases, in that order; junction bases with no gene match: 14. Germline V gene lookup returns CDR1 MNHEY and CDR2 SVGEGT.

This clone has just a few counts. V gene TRBV20-1 combines with J gene TRBJ2-7; TRBD1 is a possible D gene (6 bases). V gave up 3 bases and J gave up 4 bases, with 16 bases separating them. Germline lookup yields CDR1 DFQATT and CDR2 SNEGSKA (reference sequence). This CDR3 contains 14 residues. The CDR3 here is CSASSRDISYEQYF. The CDR3 DNA sequence: TGCAGTGCTAGTAGTCGGGACATATCTTACGAGCAGTACTTC.

The V call is TRBV6-5, the J call TRBJ2-3; D not resolved. V lost 2 bases and J lost 2, with 8 bases in between. The CDR3 totals 14 residues. Germline CDR1 is MNHEY and CDR2 is SVGAGI. This CDR3 reads CASSYAAVTDTQYF. The CDR3 DNA follows: TGTGCCAGCAGTTACGCGGCAGTCACAGATACGCAGTATTTT.

The V and J genes are TRBV5-4 and TRBJ2-7, with D perhaps TRBD2 (5 bases). In germline, CDR1 is SGHNT, CDR2 YYREEE (reference sequence). The CDR3 has 15 residues. Trimming left V 0 bases short and J 1 base short, with 11 bases between. CDR3 coding DNA: TGTGCCAGCAGCTTGGCGGGGATTGGGTCCTACGAGCAGTACTTC. Its translation: CASSLAGIGSYEQYF.

The chain recombines TRBV28 with TRBJ1-1; the D is unclear. This CDR3 has 11 amino acids. Germline V gene data show CDR1 as MDHEN and CDR2 as SYDVKM. With 11 bases removed from V and 6 bases from J, the gap between germline ends came to 13 bases. CDR3 protein: CAVHSWAEAFF. In nucleotides, the CDR3 is TGTGCCGTCCATTCCTGGGCTGAAGCTTTCTTT.

This sequence joins TRBV7-9 and TRBJ2-3, with 7 nucleotides matching TRBD2. The CDR3 consists of 16 residues. Germline CDR1 reads SEHNR; CDR2 reads FQNEAQ (reference sequence). The V and J ends lost 5 bases and 6 bases, in that order; junction bases with no gene match: 14. The CDR3 DNA sequence: TGTGCCAGCAGCACCTATAAGGGCCGGGGGGTGGATACGCAGTATTTT. It specifies CASSTYKGRGVDTQYF.

J is TRBJ2-2 and V is TRBV5-1, with TRBD1 identical over 8 bases. The CDR3 is 16 amino acids. The V and J ends lost 0 bases and 1 base, in that order; junction bases with no gene match: 2. Looked up from germline, CDR1 is SGHRS and CDR2 is YFSETQ. In DNA, the CDR3 is TGCGCCAGCAGCTTGGTAGACAGGGGGAACACCGGGGAGCTGTTTTTT. The encoded protein is CASSLVDRGNTGELFF. Supplemented by reference TRBV5-1 and TRBJ2-2, the full variable domain reads KAGVTQTPRYLIKTRGQQVTLSCSPISGHRSVSWYQQTPGQGLQFLFEYFSETQRNKGNFPGRFSGRQFSNSRSEMNVSTLELGDSALYLCASSLVDRGNTGELFFGEGSRLTVL.

The chain employs TRBV30 and TRBJ1-5; D is unclear. Per the germline V gene, CDR1 is GTSNPN and CDR2 is SVGIG (reference sequence). V lost 5 bases and J lost 2, with 10 bases in between. The CDR3 is 13 residues long. DNA for the CDR3: TGTGCCTGGTGTAGGAATGGCAATCAGCCCCAGCATTTT. This gives the protein CAWCRNGNQPQHF.

V is TRBV7-9 and J is TRBJ2-7, with no clear D. This CDR3 has 15 amino acids. Germline V gene sequence: CDR1 SEHNR, CDR2 FQNEAQ (reference sequence). The ends were cut back, 1 base at V and 5 bases at J, with 15 bases in the middle. CDR3 region: CASSLGASRVNEQYF. The CDR3, as DNA: TGTGCCAGCAGCTTAGGCGCGTCCCGGGTTAACGAGCAGTACTTC.